This T cell receptor (beta chain) was observed in a study of OX40 agonist ivuxolimab in advanced cancers. Trimming pared 0 bases from V and 6 bases from J, leaving 9 bases between. The germline gives CDR1 SGHTA, CDR2 FQGNSA. The CDR3 has 15 residues. With baseline, cycle 4 day 1, and cycle 7 day 1 as timepoints, blood was sampled. Produced via immunoSEQ multiplex PCR; TCRdb's table is partial and in-frame only. The repertoire holds 65,000 to 85,000 clones, around nine tenths seen once, with approximately 2.1% in the top ten. This clone has a single count. Its antigen is not known. Overall study results and limits: More expanded clones were seen, on average, in CD8+ T cells than in CD4+. Among the lowest peripheral clonal expansion occurred in 0.1-3.0 mg/kg partial responders. At 0.1 to 3.0 mg/kg and by week 6, CD4+ and CD8+ T cells in the blood had expanded clonally.

This TCR was sampled from an adult with an advanced solid tumor such as melanoma, head and neck, liver or kidney cancer. The source material was CD4+ or CD8+ T cells sorted from blood, sampled in a trial of the OX40 agonist ivuxolimab. The chain is built from TRBV7-2 and TRBJ1-6; no firm D call. This CDR3 is CASSLASSGNSPLHF. CDR3 nucleotide sequence: TGTGCCAGCAGCTTAGCTTCCTCCGGTAATTCACCCCTCCACTTT. The full variable domain, completed using reference TRBV7-2 and TRBJ1-6, is GAGVSQSPSNKVTEKGKDVELRCDPISGHTALYWYRQSLGQGLEFLIYFQGNSAPDKSGLPSDRFSAERTGGSVSTLTIQRTQQEDSAVYLCASSLASSGNSPLHFGNGTRLTVT.